This section outlines one T cell receptor beta chain sequence together with its context. What it binds is not known. The data were taken from a study of T cell responses to AZD1222 COVID-19 vaccine. Study-wide findings and caveats: Only 5 to 7 individuals given AZD1222 were seropositive at baseline. There were vaccine-associated CD4 TCRs across spike, dominant at 160-218 and 743-854. Regions left unmutated in variants are reportedly the target of nearly half of spike-specific TCRs. Two AZD1222 doses significantly raised spike-specific TCR breadth and depth over controls.

Assay used: immunoSEQ multiplex PCR; TCRdb lists only in-frame clones, some missing. This table has about 130,000 clones, about 88% appearing once. The V and J ends lost 7 bases and 5 bases respectively, with 6 bases between them. The CDR3 is made up of 10 amino acids. CDR1 and CDR2 (germline): SEHNR, FQNEAQ (reference sequence). The receptor was isolated from an adult in good health. The sample here was peripheral blood, taken on day 0 of MenACWY control vaccination. V and J are TRBV7-9 and TRBJ2-7, with D hard to call. The CDR3 bases are TGTGCCAGCACTGGCGACGAGCAGTACTTC. It specifies CASTGDEQYF.